This T cell receptor (beta chain) was sequenced during a study of T cell changes during pregnancy in multiple sclerosis. The repertoire was sequenced with immunoSEQ multiplex PCR; TCRdb's copy has only in-frame clones and lacks some. The sample includes around 38,000 clones, approximately 92% of them seen just once. The CDR3 totals 14 residues. V was trimmed by 0 bases and J by 6 bases, leaving 13 bases between them. The germline V gene encodes CDR1 SGHRS and CDR2 YFSETQ. This clone has just a few counts. The receptor's source is a female donor with multiple sclerosis, enrolled in a pregnancy study. Sequencing was performed on CD8+ T cells from peripheral blood mononuclear cells, taken in the third trimester of pregnancy. V gene TRBV5-1 combines with J gene TRBJ2-7; the D gene is possibly TRBD2 (6 bases). The CDR3 nucleotides are TGCGCCAGCAGCTTGGGGTGGCAGACTAGCGAGCAGTACTTC. Translating it yields CASSLGWQTSEQYF.